Each of the 8 T cell receptor beta chains below was sequenced from the same sample in a study of vaccination effects on CD4 cells after COVID-19. For these TCRs, the target antigens are not known. The ViraFEST assay expanded antigen-specific CD4+ T cells with viral peptide pools before sequencing. The culture ran for roughly ten days before CD4+ T cells were isolated. Two-dose BNT162b2 or mRNA-1273 vaccination was given to participants. TCRdb keeps only in-frame clones here, not all; method: immunoSEQ multiplex PCR. This sample has tens of thousands of clones, with approximately 68% found just once. The input for sequencing was CD4+ T cells from PBMCs cultured with SARS-CoV-2 spike peptides, taken after COVID-19 vaccination. These TCRs come from a human donor who received a COVID-19 vaccine.

The chain is built from TRBV10-1 and TRBJ2-3, with 7 bases fitting TRBD2. V shed 4 bases, J shed 0 bases, and the junction held 4 bases outside the gene matches. CDR1 and CDR2 (germline): WNHNN, SYGVQD (reference sequence). The CDR3 sequence is 15 residues long. CDR3: CASSALAESTDTQYF. The CDR3 DNA follows: TGCGCCAGCAGTGCCCTAGCGGAGAGCACAGATACGCAGTATTTT.

The chain combines TRBV5-1 with TRBJ2-7; TRBD1 agrees at 7 bases. After removal of 2 bases from V and 6 bases from J, the junction contained 11 bases not matched to a gene. In germline, CDR1 is SGHRS, CDR2 YFSETQ. The CDR3 covers 15 residues. The CDR3 protein is CASSLSYATGREQYF. DNA for the CDR3: TGCGCCAGCAGCTTATCTTACGCGACAGGGCGCGAGCAGTACTTC.

The chain is built from TRBV18 and TRBJ2-1, with 7 bases aligning to TRBD2. Germline CDR1 and CDR2: KGHSH and LQKENI. The CDR3 spans 13 residues. Germline trimming cut 2 bases from V and 15 bases from J; bases unmatched to any gene: 10. The CDR3 spells CASSPGEGHGAFF. The CDR3 DNA sequence: TGTGCCAGCTCACCAGGGGAGGGCCACGGCGCGTTCTTC.

V gene TRBV7-2 combines with J gene TRBJ2-1, with 8 bases identical to TRBD2. Germline V lookup: CDR1 SGHTA, CDR2 FQGNSA. After removal of 1 base from V and 10 bases from J, the junction contained 12 bases not matched to a gene. The CDR3 is 16 residues long. The CDR3 nucleotides read TGTGCCAGCAGCTTAGAAACGCGTGCCGGGGGGGTGGAGCAGTTCTTC. It yields the protein CASSLETRAGGVEQFF.

This chain links TRBV19 with TRBJ2-3; D tentatively reads TRBD1 or TRBD2 (5 bases each). V was clipped by 4 bases and J by 0 bases, with 8 bases between them. CDR1 and CDR2 (germline): LNHDA, SQIVND (reference sequence). CDR3 length: 14 residues. Written as DNA, the CDR3 is TGTGCCAGTAGTACCCGGGACAGCACAGATACGCAGTATTTT. It translates to CASSTRDSTDTQYF.

The J gene is TRBJ1-6, the V gene TRBV6-5; D gene uncertain. The germline gives CDR1 MNHEY, CDR2 SVGAGI. V gave up 3 bases and J gave up 6 bases, with 3 bases separating them. The CDR3 contains 12 residues. CDR3 residues: CASSYVNSPLHF. CDR3 nucleotide sequence: TGTGCCAGCAGTTATGTTAATTCACCCCTCCACTTT.

This clone is large in the sample. This chain uses TRBV5-1 with TRBJ2-1; possibly TRBD1 or TRBD2 for D (5 bases each). Germline assignment: CDR1 SGHRS and CDR2 YFSETQ. The length of the CDR3 is 15 residues. V was trimmed by 2 bases and J by 4 bases, leaving 13 bases between them. CDR3 loop: CASSFGAGLYNEQFF. As DNA, the CDR3 is TGCGCCAGCAGCTTCGGGGCAGGCCTTTACAATGAGCAGTTCTTC.

The gene calls are TRBV3-1 (or the pseudogene TRBV3-2) and TRBJ2-3; D unclear. This CDR3 is built from 14 residues. Trimming cost V 1 base and J 5 bases, with 10 bases left between them. Germline loops: CDR1 LGHDT, CDR2 YNNKEL (reference sequence). The CDR3 DNA follows: TGTGCCAGCAGCCAAGGGTTAGCCGTAGATACGCAGTATTTT. Its protein is CASSQGLAVDTQYF.